This T cell receptor (beta chain) originates from a study of T cell repertoires in cytomegalovirus infection. Overall study context: Public TCR beta signature analysis indicated the presence of both CMV infection and matching HLA type.

TCRdb recomputed calls from the reads with MiXCR, one row per CDR3 protein. This table holds more than 400,000 distinct CDR3 sequences, 26% found once. This clonotype appeared a few times. This CDR3 has 14 residues. The V and J ends lost 3 bases and 4 bases respectively, with 15 bases between them. Germline V gene data show CDR1 as DFQATT and CDR2 as SNEGSKA (reference sequence). The chain employs TRBV20-1 and TRBJ1-1; D is uncertain. The sample comprised PBMCs. This sequence originates from a human donor in good health (CMV status not recorded). Some clones in this sample may be carry-over from other donors' samples. CDR3 sequence: CSARKVGLGTEAFF. CDR3 DNA: TGCAGTGCTAGGAAGGTCGGGTTGGGCACTGAAGCTTTCTTT.